This T cell receptor beta chain is drawn from a study of CXCR3-negative and CXCR3-positive naive CD8 T cells. Every CD8+ subset sample held approximately 320,000 flow-sorted cells, done in triplicate. The authors made the TRB cDNA libraries by 5' RACE using UMI labels. TCRdb re-called the 5' RACE reads, yielding one record per CDR3 amino acid sequence without DNA. The sample's table shows tens of thousands of distinct CDR3 sequences. CDR1 and CDR2 from the germline V gene are MNHEY and SVGEGT. The CDR3 has 14 amino acids. Study-level findings and limits: The study found more hydrophobic TRB CDR3s in CXCR3-positive naive cells than in CXCR3-negative naive cells.

Remarks on this clonotype: Its antigen is unidentified.

The receptor was derived from a human donor in good health. Some clones in this sample may be carry-over from other donors' samples. Sample: naive CXCR3+ CD8+ T cells from blood. Subset reported: CD45RO-CCR7+CD27+CD95- naive CD8+ T cells expressing CXCR3 (TNR3+). This sequence joins TRBV6-2 or TRBV6-3 and TRBJ2-1; no DNA is available, so the TRBD2 call from TCRdb remains unchecked. CDR3 protein: CSSSYSGGYNEQFF.